This T cell receptor (beta chain) was sequenced during a study of T cell responses to AZD1222 COVID-19 vaccine (dated by TCRdb to the early 2020s). As for the study more broadly: AZD1222 recipients given second doses at about 4 weeks or at about 12 weeks were pooled, since spike-specific TCR depth and breadth were not found to differ between the two schedules. TCR sequencing covered fewer than 250 trial participants: 200 to 220 given two doses of AZD1222 and 26 given two doses of MenACWY control vaccine. Trial participants were enrolled by age into subgroups of 18-55, 56-69 and 70-plus years, and around 150, 29 and 61 TCR-sequenced participants, respectively, were included in these subgroups.

The sample's time point, from its label and the paper: baseline before first vaccination. The vaccinee samples were drawn from two UK trials, COV001 and COV002, one of which was a single-blind randomized controlled phase 2/3 trial testing AZD1222 (ChAdOx1 nCoV-19) in healthy adults. For TCRbeta chain sequencing, PBMC samples from trial participants were taken at day 0 and at day 28 after the second dose. A word on this clone: Which antigen it targets is not known. No much larger clone exists at a distance of one base, and base qualities are not known.

The CDR3 regions of human TCRbeta chains were analyzed by immunosequencing. The authors' pipeline ran thus. TCRs in the repertoires were compared against a reference library of SARS-CoV-2-specific TCRs that had been generated with the MIRA antigen-specificity platform. Breadth was defined as the fraction of unique TCRs that were SARS-CoV-2-associated, and depth was defined as the fraction of total T cells that were SARS-CoV-2-associated. Each spike-specific TCR was assigned to its reactive spike region and to a CD4 or CD8 class using the MIRA data. Log10-transformed breadth and depth values were compared by one-way ANOVA with Sidak's multiple comparisons tests. TCRdb obtained this table from immuneACCESS and retained in-frame rearrangements with V and J assigned. These tables miss some clones; where compared with another copy, unresolved V genes account for less than half of the shortfall, and the remainder is unexplained. D and trimming were read from the DNA, whereas the V and J calls and clone size are those reported in that table. The sample has approximately 130,000 clones on record, approximately 91% of them singletons. 1.5% to 2% of the sample belongs to the ten largest clones.

General conclusions and limits of the study: Participants were mostly white British, with more females than males. The authors suggested clonal diversity may have been underestimated. The vaccine-associated CD4 TCRs covered the entire spike protein, and the dominant responses fell in regions 160-218 and 743-854. The 56-69-year group was small, and its depth increase did not reach significance, likely because of low power. After two AZD1222 doses, spike-specific TCR breadth and depth were significantly higher than at day 0 and than in MenACWY recipients. Reportedly, close to half of the unique spike-specific TCRs recognized epitopes lying outside the regions that are mutated in the B.1.351 and B.1.1.7 variants. No day 14 peak-response samples were available, so repertoires were characterized only after the peak T cell response. Conclusions about previously exposed vaccinees are limited, since just a handful of AZD1222 recipients were seropositive for SARS-CoV-2 at baseline.

The CDR3 covers 17 residues, taking in both the cysteine and the phenylalanine. Solely the CDR3 DNA is kept, with 51 bases framed from the first base. Via the germline V gene, CDR1 is SGHTA and CDR2 FQGNSA. V loses 6 bases of germline sequence and J loses 0 bases, and the interval between the two ends is 21 bases. This sequence was found in an adult in good health. Source: peripheral blood, taken on day 0 of AZD1222 vaccination. The sequence is built from TRBV7-2 and TRBJ2-7; no D segment can be confidently identified. The nucleotides are TGTGCCAGCAGGGGCAAACGTCTGGGTCCGGGCTCCTACGAGCAGTACTTC. It is translated as CASRGKRLGPGSYEQYF.